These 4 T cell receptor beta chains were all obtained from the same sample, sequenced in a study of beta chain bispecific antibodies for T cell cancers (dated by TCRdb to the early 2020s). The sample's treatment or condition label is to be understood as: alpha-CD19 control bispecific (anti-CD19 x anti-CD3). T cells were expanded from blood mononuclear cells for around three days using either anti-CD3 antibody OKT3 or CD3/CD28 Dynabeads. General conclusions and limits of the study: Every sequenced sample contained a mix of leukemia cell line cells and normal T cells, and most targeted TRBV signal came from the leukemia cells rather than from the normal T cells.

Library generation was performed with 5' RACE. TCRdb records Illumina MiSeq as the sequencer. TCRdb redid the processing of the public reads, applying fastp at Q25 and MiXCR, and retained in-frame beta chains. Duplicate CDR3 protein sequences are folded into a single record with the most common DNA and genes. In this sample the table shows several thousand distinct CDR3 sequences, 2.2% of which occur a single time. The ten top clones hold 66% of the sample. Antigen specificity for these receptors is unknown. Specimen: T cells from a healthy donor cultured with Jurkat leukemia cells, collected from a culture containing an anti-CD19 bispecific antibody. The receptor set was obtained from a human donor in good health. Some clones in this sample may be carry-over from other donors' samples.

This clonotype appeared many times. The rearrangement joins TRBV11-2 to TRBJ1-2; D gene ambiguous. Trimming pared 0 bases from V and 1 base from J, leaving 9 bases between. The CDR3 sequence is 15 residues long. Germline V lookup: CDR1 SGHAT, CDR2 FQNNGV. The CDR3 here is CASSLDRRLNYGYTF. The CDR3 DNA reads TGTGCCAGCAGCTTAGATCGCAGACTTAACTATGGCTACACCTTC.

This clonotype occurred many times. The CDR3 here is CASSVLAGGSEETQYF. In DNA form, the CDR3 reads TGTGCCAGCAGTGTCCTAGCGGGGGGGTCCGAGGAGACCCAGTACTTC. The chain recombines TRBV2 with TRBJ2-5; TRBD2 aligns across 12 bases. V lost 4 bases and J lost 5; bases outside the gene matches: 8. Germline loops: CDR1 SNHLY, CDR2 FYNNEI. The CDR3 has 16 amino acids.

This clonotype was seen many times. In DNA, the CDR3 is TGTGCCAGCAGCCCCACACGGGGATCTAATGAAAAACTGTTTTTT. It specifies CASSPTRGSNEKLFF. The chain joins TRBV6-5 to TRBJ1-4, with D unresolved. V was trimmed by 6 bases and J by 3 bases, leaving 14 bases between them. Germline V lookup: CDR1 MNHEY, CDR2 SVGAGI. The CDR3 totals 15 residues.

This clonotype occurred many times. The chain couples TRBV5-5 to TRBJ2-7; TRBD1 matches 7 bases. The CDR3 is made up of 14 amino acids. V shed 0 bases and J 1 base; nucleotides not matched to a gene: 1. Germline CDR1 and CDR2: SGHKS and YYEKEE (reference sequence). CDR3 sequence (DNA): TGTGCCAGCAGCTTGGCAGGGGGATCCTACGAGCAGTACTTC. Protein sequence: CASSLAGGSYEQYF.